A single sample gave rise to the 27 T cell receptor beta chains below, sequenced in a study of siplizumab effects on memory and regulatory T cells. Data came from immunoSEQ multiplex PCR; TCRdb stores just in-frame clones and leaves some out. The repertoire includes 95,000 to 100,000 clones, 92% of them detected once, and more than 10% sits in the top ten. Sample: non-Treg CD4+ T cells sorted from blood. Every receptor here comes from a human donor in good health.

The chain links TRBV29-1 to TRBJ2-1; 14 nucleotides align to TRBD2. The CDR3 runs to 16 residues. The ends lost 4 bases at V and 1 base at J; junction bases unmatched: 3. Germline CDR1 reads SQVTM; CDR2 reads ANQGSEA. CDR3 region: CSVGLAGGGSYNEQFF. The CDR3, as DNA: TGCAGCGTTGGACTAGCGGGAGGGGGATCCTACAATGAGCAGTTCTTC.

The chain joins TRBV5-1 to TRBJ1-1; D gene uncertain. CDR1 is SGHRS and CDR2 is YFSETQ in the germline V gene. The CDR3 runs to 15 residues. Trimming left V 5 bases short and J 0 bases short, with 14 bases between. CDR3 sequence (DNA): TGCGCCAGCAGTTTTGATCTCCGGGTGAACACTGAAGCTTTCTTT. It translates to CASSFDLRVNTEAFF.

The V and J genes are TRBV2 and TRBJ1-2; 8 bases agree with TRBD1. The CDR3 contains 13 residues. With V trimmed by 5 bases and J by 2 bases, 1 base remained unmatched. Germline values: CDR1 SNHLY, CDR2 FYNNEI. The CDR3 sequence is CASSTGGNYGYTF. The CDR3 nucleotides read TGTGCCAGCAGTACAGGGGGGAACTATGGCTACACCTTC. Full variable domain (outside the CDR3, taken from reference TRBV2 and TRBJ1-2): EPEVTQTPSHQVTQMGQEVILRCVPISNHLYFYWYRQILGQKVEFLVSFYNNEISEKSEIFDDQFSVERPDGSNFTLKIRSTKLEDSAMYFCASSTGGNYGYTFGSGTRLTVV.

The chain is built from TRBV7-9 and TRBJ2-7; D is undetermined. CDR3 size: 13 residues. Per the germline V gene, CDR1 is SEHNR and CDR2 is FQNEAQ (reference sequence). V lost 4 bases to trimming and J lost 2 bases, with 9 bases between them. CDR3 coding DNA: TGTGCCAGCAGCTCGACGGCTACCTACGAGCAGTACTTC. Protein sequence: CASSSTATYEQYF.

The chain uses TRBV2 and TRBJ2-3, with a weak D call TRBD2 (5 bases). The CDR3 loop spans 12 amino acids. V lost 7 bases to trimming and J lost 1 base, with 6 bases between them. Germline V gene lookup returns CDR1 SNHLY and CDR2 FYNNEI. CDR3 DNA sequence: TGTGCCAGCACCGGGGGCACAGATACGCAGTATTTT. As protein: CASTGGTDTQYF.

This clone has more than one count but fewer than ten. The V gene is TRBV30, the J gene TRBJ2-3; D gene unclear. Trimming cost V 4 bases and J 6 bases, with 8 bases left between them. The CDR3 contains 11 residues. The germline V gene has CDR1 GTSNPN and CDR2 SVGIG (reference sequence). CDR3 in DNA: TGTGCCTGGAAATTCACCGATACGCAGTATTTT. Its translation is CAWKFTDTQYF.

This chain connects TRBV4-3 to TRBJ2-1; no clear D gene. Germline-derived CDR1 and CDR2 are LGHNA and YSLEER. Trimming shortened V by 0 bases and J by 4 bases, and 10 bases separated the two germline ends. The CDR3 runs to 15 residues. This CDR3 is CASSQERLSYNEQFF. CDR3 nucleotide sequence: TGCGCCAGCAGCCAAGAGAGGCTCAGTTACAATGAGCAGTTCTTC.

This clone has only a few counts. The CDR3 DNA reads as TGTGCCACCAGCAGCATCTACGACACCTGGAACTATGGCTACACCTTC. Its translation is CATSSIYDTWNYGYTF. The V and J genes are TRBV15 and TRBJ1-2; D gene unclear. In germline, CDR1 is LNHNV, CDR2 YYDKDF (reference sequence). The CDR3 covers 16 residues. Trimming cost V 3 bases and J 2 bases, with 16 bases left between them. Supplemented by reference TRBV15 and TRBJ1-2, the full variable domain reads DAMVIQNPRYQVTQFGKPVTLSCSQTLNHNVMYWYQQKSSQAPKLLFHYYDKDFNNEADTPDNFQSRRPNTSFCFLDIRSPGLGDTAMYLCATSSIYDTWNYGYTFGSGTRLTVV.

This chain connects TRBV2 to TRBJ2-2, with D possibly being TRBD2 (5 bases). Germline CDR1 is SNHLY and CDR2 is FYNNEI. The CDR3 runs to 15 residues. V lost 4 bases to trimming and J lost 0 bases, with 9 bases between them. The CDR3 nucleotides are TGTGCCAGCAGTGCGAGGGAGACGAACACCGGGGAGCTGTTTTTT. Residues: CASSARETNTGELFF. Based on the CDR3 plus reference TRBV2 and TRBJ2-2, the full variable domain is EPEVTQTPSHQVTQMGQEVILRCVPISNHLYFYWYRQILGQKVEFLVSFYNNEISEKSEIFDDQFSVERPDGSNFTLKIRSTKLEDSAMYFCASSARETNTGELFFGEGSRLTVL.

This chain joins TRBV7-3 and TRBJ2-2, with D perhaps matching TRBD2 (6 bases). Trimming shortened V by 1 base and J by 0 bases, and 24 bases separated the two germline ends. Germline loops: CDR1 SGHTA, CDR2 FQGTGA. The CDR3 contains 21 residues. The CDR3 DNA reads as TGTGCCAGCAGCTTAAATCTTGAAACCGCGGCGGGGTTCGCGAACACCGGGGAGCTGTTTTTT. This translates into CASSLNLETAAGFANTGELFF.

The rearrangement uses TRBV6-6 and TRBJ2-5; weak D call: TRBD1 (5 bases). Germline CDR1 MNHNY, CDR2 SVGAGI (reference sequence). The CDR3 runs to 14 residues. V shed 2 bases and J shed 5 bases, with 12 bases lying between them. The CDR3: CASSYQGARETQYF. In DNA, the CDR3 is TGTGCCAGCAGTTACCAAGGGGCGCGGGAGACCCAGTACTTC.

This chain joins TRBV11-2 and TRBJ2-1; no clear D gene. The V and J ends lost 2 bases and 8 bases respectively, with 7 bases between them. The germline V gene encodes CDR1 SGHAT and CDR2 FQNNGV. The CDR3 is 12 residues long. Here the CDR3 reads CASSLRRDEQFF. The CDR3 DNA follows: TGTGCCAGCAGCTTAAGGCGAGATGAGCAGTTCTTC.

The sample holds a few counts of this clone. The chain uses TRBV19 and TRBJ1-1; D is possibly TRBD1 (6 bases). Trimming took off 6 bases at V and 0 bases at J, with 8 bases between the two ends. The V gene's germline CDR1 is LNHDA and CDR2 SQIVND (reference sequence). This CDR3 contains 13 residues. The CDR3 loop is CASRDRMNTEAFF. CDR3 DNA sequence: TGTGCCAGTAGGGACAGAATGAACACTGAAGCTTTCTTT.

The chain combines TRBV12-5 with TRBJ2-4, with D possibly being TRBD1 or TRBD2 (5 bases each). This CDR3 comprises 16 residues. The V end lost 5 bases, the J end lost 8 bases, and 22 bases lay between the germline ends. Germline-derived CDR1 and CDR2 are LGHNT and FRNRAP. The CDR3 DNA sequence: TGTGCTAGTGGTACCGCAGGGTTTTCCTCGCGGGACATTCAGTACTTC. This sequence encodes CASGTAGFSSRDIQYF.

The CDR3 region is CASIKDYEQYF. The CDR3 region has the DNA TGTGCCAGCATCAAGGACTACGAGCAGTACTTC. The chain combines TRBV6-1 with TRBJ2-7; D remains unclear. The CDR3 is 11 residues long. V was trimmed by 7 bases and J by 3 bases, leaving 7 bases between them. The germline CDR1 and CDR2 sequences are MNHNS and SASEGT.

V and J are TRBV5-1 and TRBJ2-5; tentatively, D is TRBD1 (5 bases). CDR1 is SGHRS and CDR2 is YFSETQ in the germline V gene. This CDR3 spans 14 amino acids. V lost 4 bases, J lost 4 bases, and 14 bases lay in between. CDR3 in DNA: TGCGCCAGCAGCGGGGCGGCGGCCGGAGAGACCCAGTACTTC. This encodes CASSGAAAGETQYF.

The J gene is TRBJ2-2, the V gene TRBV18, with a weak D call TRBD1 (5 bases). Looked up from germline, CDR1 is KGHSH and CDR2 is LQKENI. The V gene lost 2 bases and the J gene lost 4 bases, with 14 bases spanning the gap. The CDR3 totals 16 residues. The CDR3 DNA reads as TGTGCCAGCTCACCATCGCAGGGTTTGATCACCGGGGAGCTGTTTTTT. Amino acid sequence: CASSPSQGLITGELFF.

The chain employs TRBV15 and TRBJ1-1, with 7 bases identical to TRBD1. In germline, CDR1 is LNHNV, CDR2 YYDKDF (reference sequence). CDR3 size: 16 residues. V shed 3 bases and J 3 bases; nucleotides not matched to a gene: 10. CDR3 sequence: CATSRQQGLRDTEAFF. CDR3 bases: TGTGCCACCAGCAGGCAACAGGGGTTAAGAGACACTGAAGCTTTCTTT.

This rearrangement joins TRBV2 to TRBJ1-5; tentative D call: TRBD1 (6 bases). The CDR3 is made up of 15 amino acids. Trimming stripped 9 bases from V and 0 bases from J, with 15 bases between. From germline, CDR1 is SNHLY and CDR2 FYNNEI. CDR3 sequence (DNA): TGTGCCAGTGGGGGGACAACAAATAGCAATCAGCCCCAGCATTTT. It encodes CASGGTTNSNQPQHF. Looking up the rest from reference TRBV2 and TRBJ1-5 gives the full variable domain: EPEVTQTPSHQVTQMGQEVILRCVPISNHLYFYWYRQILGQKVEFLVSFYNNEISEKSEIFDDQFSVERPDGSNFTLKIRSTKLEDSAMYFCASGGTTNSNQPQHFGDGTRLSIL.

The rearrangement links TRBV7-2 to TRBJ2-2; D uncertain. The CDR3 sequence is 14 residues long. Germline V gene sequence: CDR1 SGHTA, CDR2 FQGNSA. With 0 bases removed from V and 4 bases from J, the gap between germline ends came to 6 bases. The CDR3 sequence is CASSLARPTGELFF. CDR3 nucleotide sequence: TGTGCCAGCAGCTTAGCCAGGCCCACCGGGGAGCTGTTTTTT. Combining the CDR3 with reference TRBV7-2 and TRBJ2-2 gives the whole variable domain GAGVSQSPSNKVTEKGKDVELRCDPISGHTALYWYRQSLGQGLEFLIYFQGNSAPDKSGLPSDRFSAERTGGSVSTLTIQRTQQEDSAVYLCASSLARPTGELFFGEGSRLTVL.

There are a few counts of this clone. This chain joins TRBV7-3 and TRBJ2-1, with 8 bases aligning to TRBD2. The CDR3 totals 16 residues. Trimming at V came to 5 bases and at J to 1 base, leaving 7 bases not matched to a gene. In germline, CDR1 is SGHTA, CDR2 FQGTGA. The chain's CDR3 is CASSPIGTRSYNEQFF. The DNA of the CDR3 is TGTGCCAGCAGCCCAATCGGGACTAGATCCTACAATGAGCAGTTCTTC.

The genes are TRBV9 and TRBJ2-1; D is perhaps TRBD1 (5 bases). The CDR3 is 14 residues long. Trimming removed 1 base at V and 0 bases at J, with 5 bases between. The germline V gene has CDR1 SGDLS and CDR2 YYNGEE. The CDR3 coding sequence is TGTGCCAGCAGCGTAACAGGCTCCTACAATGAGCAGTTCTTC. Translation gives CASSVTGSYNEQFF.

This rearrangement joins TRBV30 to TRBJ1-5; unclear D gene. V gave up 0 bases and J gave up 7 bases, with 19 bases separating them. CDR3 length: 16 amino acids. From germline, CDR1 is GTSNPN and CDR2 SVGIG (reference sequence). The CDR3 sequence is CAWSVSRLRSGQPQHF. CDR3 bases: TGTGCCTGGAGTGTATCGAGGTTGCGTTCCGGGCAGCCCCAGCATTTT.

The chain couples TRBV27 to TRBJ1-2, with D uncertain. This CDR3 has 13 residues. The V end was cut by 2 bases, the J end by 2 bases, with 6 bases between. Germline V gives CDR1 MNHEY, CDR2 SMNVEV (reference sequence). CDR3 coding DNA: TGTGCCAGCAGTTTAACGCTAAACTATGGCTACACCTTC. Its protein is CASSLTLNYGYTF.

This clone has a single count. The chain uses TRBV9 and TRBJ2-5, with D possibly matching TRBD2 (6 bases). CDR3 length equals 15 residues. Germline lookup yields CDR1 SGDLS and CDR2 YYNGEE. The V and J ends lost 0 bases and 5 bases respectively, with 14 bases between them. The CDR3 nucleotides are TGTGCCAGCAGCGTAGCTACGGGAGTGGGGGAGACCCAGTACTTC. Its protein is CASSVATGVGETQYF.

CDR3 protein: CASSLFSRISYNEQFF. The CDR3 nucleotides are TGTGCCAGCAGTTTATTTTCGCGGATCTCCTACAATGAGCAGTTCTTC. This chain joins TRBV27 and TRBJ2-1; D gene unclear. Per germline, CDR1 MNHEY and CDR2 SMNVEV (reference sequence). The CDR3 loop spans 16 amino acids. V was shortened by 1 base and J by 0 bases, with 10 bases between the two germline ends.

J is TRBJ2-2 and V is TRBV4-3; no firm D call. CDR3 size: 16 residues. Germline V CDR1 and CDR2: LGHNA, YSLEER. V was shortened by 0 bases and J by 0 bases, with 8 bases between the two germline ends. CDR3 nucleotides: TGCGCCAGCAGCCAAGATCGGACGACGAACACCGGGGAGCTGTTTTTT. Protein: CASSQDRTTNTGELFF.